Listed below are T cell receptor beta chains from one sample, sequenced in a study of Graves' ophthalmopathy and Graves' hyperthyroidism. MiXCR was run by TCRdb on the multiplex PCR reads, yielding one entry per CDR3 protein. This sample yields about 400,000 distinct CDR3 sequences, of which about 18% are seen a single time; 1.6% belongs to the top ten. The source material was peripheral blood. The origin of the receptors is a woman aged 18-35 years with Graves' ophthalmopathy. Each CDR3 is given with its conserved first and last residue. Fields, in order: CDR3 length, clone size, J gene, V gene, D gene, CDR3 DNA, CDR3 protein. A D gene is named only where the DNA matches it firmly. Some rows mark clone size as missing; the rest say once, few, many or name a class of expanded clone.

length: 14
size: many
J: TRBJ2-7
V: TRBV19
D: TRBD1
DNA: TGTGCCAGTAGTGGGACAGGGACGGTAAACGAGCAGTACTTC
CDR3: CASSGTGTVNEQYF

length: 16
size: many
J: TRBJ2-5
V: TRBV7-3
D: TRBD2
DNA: TGTGCCAGCAGCCCGATTGGCGGGGGGCTGGGAGAGACCCAGTACTTC
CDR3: CASSPIGGGLGETQYF

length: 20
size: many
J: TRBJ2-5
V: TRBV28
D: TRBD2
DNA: TGTGCCAGCAGTCGGGACAGGGAACGACTAGCGGGAGTATCCAAGAGAACCCAGTACTTC
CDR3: CASSRDRERLAGVSKRTQYF

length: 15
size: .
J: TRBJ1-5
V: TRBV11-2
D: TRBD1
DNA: TGTGCCAGCAGCTCCGGACAGGGAGGGTTTCAGCCCCAGCATTTT
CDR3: CASSSGQGGFQPQHF

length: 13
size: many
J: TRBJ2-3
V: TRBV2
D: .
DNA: TGTGCCAGCAGTGAGAGGGTCACAGATACGCAGTATTTT
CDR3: CASSERVTDTQYF

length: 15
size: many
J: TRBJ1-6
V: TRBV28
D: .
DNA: TGTGCCAGTATTACAGGGTCGTCCTATAATTCACCCCTCCACTTT
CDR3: CASITGSSYNSPLHF

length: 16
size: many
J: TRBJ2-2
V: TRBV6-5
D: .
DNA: TGTGCCACCATACGGGACCACTACGGCTCCACCGGGGAGCTGTTTTTT
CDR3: CATIRDHYGSTGELFF

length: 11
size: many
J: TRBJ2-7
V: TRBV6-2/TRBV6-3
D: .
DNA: TGTGCCAGCAGTTTGGGTTCCGGGCAGTACTTC
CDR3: CASSLGSGQYF

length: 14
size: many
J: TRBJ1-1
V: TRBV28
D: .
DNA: TGTGCCAGCGCCAGTATACAGTCTTCTACTGAAGCTTTCTTT
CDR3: CASASIQSSTEAFF

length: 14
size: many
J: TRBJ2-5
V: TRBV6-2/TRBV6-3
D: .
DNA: TGTGCCAGCAGTTACTCGAGCTTGGAAGAGACCCAGTACTTC
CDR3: CASSYSSLEETQYF

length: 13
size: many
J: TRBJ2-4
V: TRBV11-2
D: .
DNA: TGTGCCAGCAGCTCACTAGTGCCCAACATTCAGTACTTC
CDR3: CASSSLVPNIQYF

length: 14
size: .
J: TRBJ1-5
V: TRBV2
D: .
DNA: TGTGCCAGCAGTGTTTTTAGTAGCAATCAGCCCCAGCATTTT
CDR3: CASSVFSSNQPQHF

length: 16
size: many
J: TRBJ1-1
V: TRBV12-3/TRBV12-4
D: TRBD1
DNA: TGTGCCAGCAGCCCGGGGGACAGGGGGCCGAGGACTGAAGCTTTCTTT
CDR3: CASSPGDRGPRTEAFF

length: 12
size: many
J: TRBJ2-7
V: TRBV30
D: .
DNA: TGTGCCTGGAGGGGTTTTTCCTACGAGCAGTACTTC
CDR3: CAWRGFSYEQYF

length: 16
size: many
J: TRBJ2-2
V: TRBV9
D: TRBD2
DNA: TGTGCCAGCAGCGTGTTGACTAGCGGGAACACCGGGGAGCTGTTTTTT
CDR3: CASSVLTSGNTGELFF

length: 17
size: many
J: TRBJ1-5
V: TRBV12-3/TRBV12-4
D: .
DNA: TGTGCCAGCAGTTTACTGATGGGAGGGGCAGTTCATCAGCCCCAGCATTTT
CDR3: CASSLLMGGAVHQPQHF

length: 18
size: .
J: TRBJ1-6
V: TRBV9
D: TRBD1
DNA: TGTGCCAGCAGTTCCGGACAGGGCCCTAGCTCCTATAATTCACCCCTCCACTTT
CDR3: CASSSGQGPSSYNSPLHF